The rows below give T cell receptor beta chains drawn from one sample of a study of T cells in Graves' hyperthyroidism and ophthalmopathy. TCRdb called the multiplex PCR reads again in MiXCR, with one record for every CDR3 protein. The table shows around 340,000 distinct CDR3 sequences, with about a sixth occurring only once. The sequenced sample was blood. The origin of the receptors is a woman younger than 45 with Graves' hyperthyroidism that later progressed to Graves' ophthalmopathy. Each CDR3 is given with its conserved first and last residue. D genes are given only for firm matches. A row's size may be missing; if present it is once, few, many or a size class.

v_gene: TRBV2; abundance: many; d_gene: TRBD1; j_gene: TRBJ1-5; CDR3aa: CASKGSEGALPQHF; CDR3nt: TGTGCCAGCAAGGGCTCGGAGGGGGCTCTGCCCCAGCATTTT
v_gene: TRBV11-3; abundance: -; d_gene: -; j_gene: TRBJ2-5; CDR3aa: CASSLAESGETQYF; CDR3nt: TGTGCCAGCAGCTTAGCAGAGTCGGGGGAGACCCAGTACTTC
v_gene: TRBV15; abundance: -; d_gene: TRBD2; j_gene: TRBJ2-2; CDR3aa: CATSRGSGRNTGELFF; CDR3nt: TGTGCCACCAGCAGAGGTAGCGGGAGGAACACCGGGGAGCTGTTTTTT
v_gene: TRBV15; abundance: many; d_gene: -; j_gene: TRBJ1-6; CDR3aa: CATSSQQGSPLHF; CDR3nt: TGTGCCACCAGCTCCCAACAGGGTTCACCCCTCCACTTT
v_gene: TRBV5-1; abundance: many; d_gene: -; j_gene: TRBJ1-2; CDR3aa: CASSPVSGGYGYTF; CDR3nt: TGCGCCAGCAGCCCGGTGTCCGGAGGGTATGGCTACACCTTC
v_gene: TRBV5-4; abundance: -; d_gene: TRBD1; j_gene: TRBJ2-5; CDR3aa: CASSPYQGASEETQYF; CDR3nt: TGTGCCAGCAGCCCCTATCAGGGGGCAAGTGAAGAGACCCAGTACTTC
v_gene: TRBV15; abundance: many; d_gene: TRBD1; j_gene: TRBJ2-7; CDR3aa: CATSRDRSTGGNEQYF; CDR3nt: TGTGCCACCAGCAGAGACCGATCGACAGGGGGAAACGAGCAGTACTTC
v_gene: TRBV7-9; abundance: few; d_gene: -; j_gene: TRBJ1-2; CDR3aa: CASSTLTRANYGYTF; CDR3nt: TGTGCCAGCAGCACTCTGACAAGGGCTAACTATGGCTACACCTTC
v_gene: TRBV2; abundance: many; d_gene: -; j_gene: TRBJ1-2; CDR3aa: CASSENRFNYGYTF; CDR3nt: TGTGCCAGCAGTGAGAACAGATTTAACTATGGCTACACCTTC
v_gene: TRBV19; abundance: many; d_gene: -; j_gene: TRBJ2-7; CDR3aa: CASSELHGRGGSYEQYF; CDR3nt: TGTGCCAGTAGTGAACTACACGGGCGAGGAGGCTCCTACGAGCAGTACTTC
v_gene: TRBV18; abundance: many; d_gene: TRBD1; j_gene: TRBJ2-7; CDR3aa: CASSLAFGTGLYEQYF; CDR3nt: TGTGCCAGCTCTCTCGCCTTTGGGACAGGGCTCTACGAGCAGTACTTC
v_gene: TRBV6-1; abundance: many; d_gene: TRBD2; j_gene: TRBJ2-5; CDR3aa: CASSPDSGGATETQYF; CDR3nt: TGTGCCAGCAGTCCCGATAGCGGGGGGGCCACGGAGACCCAGTACTTC
v_gene: TRBV7-9; abundance: -; d_gene: -; j_gene: TRBJ1-2; CDR3aa: CASSLGRFGYGYTF; CDR3nt: TGTGCCAGCAGCTTAGGCAGATTTGGCTATGGCTACACCTTC
v_gene: TRBV5-8; abundance: -; d_gene: -; j_gene: TRBJ2-7; CDR3aa: CASSWEDTGNEQYF; CDR3nt: TGTGCCAGCAGCTGGGAGGACACAGGGAACGAGCAGTACTTC
v_gene: TRBV5-1; abundance: -; d_gene: -; j_gene: TRBJ2-1; CDR3aa: CASSPDTNNEQFF; CDR3nt: TGCGCCAGCAGTCCCGACACTAACAATGAGCAGTTCTTC
v_gene: TRBV20-1; abundance: -; d_gene: -; j_gene: TRBJ1-2; CDR3aa: CSARAPEGLVYGYTF; CDR3nt: TGCAGTGCTAGGGCCCCTGAGGGGCTTGTCTATGGCTACACCTTC
v_gene: TRBV29-1; abundance: many; d_gene: TRBD2; j_gene: TRBJ2-3; CDR3aa: CSVAGTSGPKGDTQYF; CDR3nt: TGCAGCGTCGCCGGGACTAGCGGGCCTAAGGGAGATACGCAGTATTTT
v_gene: TRBV11-2; abundance: -; d_gene: -; j_gene: TRBJ2-3; CDR3aa: CASSRTPRQFSTDTQYF; CDR3nt: TGTGCCAGCAGTCGTACCCCGAGACAGTTTTCCACAGATACGCAGTATTTT
v_gene: TRBV19; abundance: few; d_gene: TRBD2; j_gene: TRBJ2-3; CDR3aa: CASSRDGPAGTDTQYF; CDR3nt: TGTGCCAGTAGTAGAGATGGACCAGCGGGAACAGATACGCAGTATTTT
v_gene: TRBV7-6; abundance: -; d_gene: TRBD1; j_gene: TRBJ2-1; CDR3aa: CASSRRGQGNEQFF; CDR3nt: TGTGCCAGCAGCCGGAGAGGACAGGGCAATGAGCAGTTCTTC